Here is one T cell receptor beta chain with its context. Its ends do not fully match the called genes, so a read error is possible. This specimen comes from a study of sequential checkpoint blockade in melanoma. Clones were sequenced by immunoSEQ multiplex PCR, and TCRdb holds only the in-frame ones, with some missing. Among roughly 10,000 clones listed, less than 80% were seen once. As to treatment: randomized to nivolumab then ipilimumab (arm A) or the reverse (arm B). CDR1 LNHNV and CDR2 YYDKDF come from the germline V gene (reference sequence). The CDR3 is made up of 16 amino acids. This clonotype originated in a human donor with melanoma. The material was CD8+ T cells sorted from blood (inferred from file names), obtained from a patient given nivolumab and ipilimumab in sequence. V is TRBV15 and J is TRBJ2-5, with a tentative D call TRBD1 (5 bases). CDR3 in amino acids: CATSRDPLPGREAQYF. The CDR3 coding sequence is TGTGCCACCAGCAGAGATCCCCTCCCAGGGCGAGAGGCCCAGTACTTC.